The clone carrying this T cell receptor (beta chain) showed up many times. Its antigen is unknown. Newly diagnosed hyperthyroidism patients aged 18 to 65 years had disease lasting under 2 months. This sample is drawn from a study of T cells in Graves' hyperthyroidism and ophthalmopathy. Study conclusions and caveats: Blood held most thyroid clonotypes expanded above 0.001 frequency.

V lost 2 bases and J lost 2, with 10 bases in between. This CDR3 is 15 amino acids long. In germline, CDR1 is SGHTA, CDR2 FQGNSA. Using RNA transcripts as the source, TCR beta CDR3 regions were amplified. TCR CDR3 underwent first-round RT-PCR with the HTBI primer set. MiXCR, run by TCRdb on the multiplex PCR reads, gives a single entry per CDR3 protein. The sample records around 350,000 distinct CDR3 sequences, about 17% being singletons. The chain employs TRBV7-2 and TRBJ2-1; D possibly corresponds to TRBD1 (6 bases). The specimen sequenced was blood. The TCR comes from a woman aged 25 to 39 with Graves' hyperthyroidism that later progressed to Graves' ophthalmopathy. The CDR3 DNA reads as TGTGCCAGCAGCTTATTTCAGGGGACCTACAATGAGCAGTTCTTC. This codes for CASSLFQGTYNEQFF.